This T cell receptor (beta chain) appears in the sequencing data of a study of T cells in Graves' hyperthyroidism and ophthalmopathy. RNA transcripts were the template for amplifying TCR beta CDR3 regions. The HTBI primer set was used in a first-round RT-PCR of the TCR CDR3. TCRdb processed the multiplex PCR reads anew with MiXCR; each CDR3 protein has one entry. In the table there are a few hundred thousand distinct CDR3 sequences, around 16% of which are singletons. In this sample, this clonotype turned up a few times. Germline trimming cut 3 bases from V and 2 bases from J; bases unmatched to any gene: 1. This CDR3 has 13 amino acids. Per germline, CDR1 SQVTM and CDR2 ANQGSEA. Diagnoses were made from clinical symptoms, serum measures (thyroxine and TRAb), thyroid ultrasound and orbital computed tomography.

The sequence derives from a woman in her fifties or sixties with Graves' hyperthyroidism. Material for sequencing was blood. The rearrangement uses TRBV29-1 and TRBJ2-7, with 10 bases identical to TRBD2. The CDR3 DNA sequence: TGCAGCGTTGAGCTAGCGGGAGCCTACGAGCAGTACTTC. Amino acid sequence: CSVELAGAYEQYF.